This TCR beta chain was recovered during a study of T-cell memory formation after mild COVID-19. Overall study: The TCR clusters were mostly specific to one donor.

CDR3 length equals 16 residues. Trimming pared 4 bases from V and 0 bases from J, leaving 13 bases between. The germline gives CDR1 MNHEY, CDR2 SVGEGT. This clonotype was detected only a few times. The antigen is not known. Using its own MiXCR run on the 5' RACE reads, TCRdb lists one record per CDR3 protein. The profile shows over 95,000 distinct CDR3 sequences, 22% of them singletons. Study-level findings and limits: A subset of responding clones appeared in pre-infection memory, suggesting cross-reactive memory joined. Clones contracting across day 15 to 85 had a balanced CD4/CD8 profile; later expanding clones leaned CD4+.

The TCR was taken from a man between 18 and 35 years old who had mild COVID-19 (a few samples of this study predate the infection). Cell type and time point are not known. The sequencing input was PBMCs or a T cell subset sorted from them (not recorded which). The rearrangement links TRBV6-2 or TRBV6-3 to TRBJ2-1; weak D call: TRBD2 (7 bases). The CDR3 loop is CASSSARGASYNEQFF. DNA of the CDR3: TGTGCCAGCAGTTCGGCCCGGGGGGCCTCCTACAATGAGCAGTTCTTC.